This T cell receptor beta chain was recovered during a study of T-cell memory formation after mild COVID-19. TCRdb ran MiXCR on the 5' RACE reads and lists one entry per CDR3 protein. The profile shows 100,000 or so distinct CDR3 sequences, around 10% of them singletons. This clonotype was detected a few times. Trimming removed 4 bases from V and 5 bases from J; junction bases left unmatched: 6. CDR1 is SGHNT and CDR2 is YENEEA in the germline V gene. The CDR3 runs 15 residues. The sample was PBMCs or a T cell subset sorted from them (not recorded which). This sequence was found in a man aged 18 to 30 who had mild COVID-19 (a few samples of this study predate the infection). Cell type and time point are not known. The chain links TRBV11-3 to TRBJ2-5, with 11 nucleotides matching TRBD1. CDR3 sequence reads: CASSSRTGGRETQYF. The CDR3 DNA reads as TGTGCCAGCAGCTCCCGGACAGGGGGCAGGGAGACCCAGTACTTC.